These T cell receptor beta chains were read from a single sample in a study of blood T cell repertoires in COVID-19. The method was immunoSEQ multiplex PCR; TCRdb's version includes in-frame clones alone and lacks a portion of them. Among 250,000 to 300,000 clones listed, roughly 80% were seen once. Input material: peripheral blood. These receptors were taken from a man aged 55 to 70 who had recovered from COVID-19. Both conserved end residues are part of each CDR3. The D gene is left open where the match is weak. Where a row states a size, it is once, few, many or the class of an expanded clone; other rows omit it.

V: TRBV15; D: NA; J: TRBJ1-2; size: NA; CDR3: CATSRVPAGSLYGYTF; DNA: TGTGCCACCAGCAGAGTACCCGCCGGGAGTCTCTATGGCTACACCTTC
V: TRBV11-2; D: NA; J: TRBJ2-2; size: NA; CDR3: CASSSLQGPGELFF; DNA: TGTGCCAGCAGCTCCCTACAGGGACCCGGGGAGCTGTTTTTT
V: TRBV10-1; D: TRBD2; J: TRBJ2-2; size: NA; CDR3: CASSDRGLAGTGELFF; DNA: TGCGCCAGCAGTGACAGGGGCCTAGCGGGGACCGGGGAGCTGTTTTTT
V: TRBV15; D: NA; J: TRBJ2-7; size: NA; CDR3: CATSRATAPLEQYF; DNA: TGTGCCACCAGCAGAGCCACAGCACCTCTCGAGCAGTACTTC
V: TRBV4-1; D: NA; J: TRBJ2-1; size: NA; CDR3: CASSRTVSSYNEQFF; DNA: TGCGCCAGCAGCCGGACAGTGAGCTCCTACAATGAGCAGTTCTTC
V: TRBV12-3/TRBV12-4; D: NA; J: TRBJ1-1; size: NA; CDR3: CASSLGGNTEAFF; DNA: TGTGCCAGCAGTTTGGGGGGAAACACTGAAGCTTTCTTT
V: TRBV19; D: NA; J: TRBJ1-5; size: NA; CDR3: CASSIRSGMGASNQPQHF; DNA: TGTGCCAGTAGTATCAGGTCAGGGATGGGGGCTAGCAATCAGCCCCAGCATTTT
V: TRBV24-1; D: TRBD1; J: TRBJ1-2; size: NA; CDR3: CATSDAGQAYGYTF; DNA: TGTGCCACCAGTGATGCCGGACAGGCTTATGGCTACACCTTC
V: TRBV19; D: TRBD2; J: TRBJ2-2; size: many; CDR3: CASRDILAGGLTGELFF; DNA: TGTGCCAGTAGGGACATACTAGCGGGAGGACTCACCGGGGAGCTGTTTTTT
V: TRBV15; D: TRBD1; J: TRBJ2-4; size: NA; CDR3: CATSTYLDRAGAKNIQYF; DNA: TGTGCCACCAGCACGTATTTAGACAGGGCTGGGGCCAAAAACATTCAGTACTTC
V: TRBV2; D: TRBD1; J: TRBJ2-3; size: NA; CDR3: CASTTDRGRTDTQYF; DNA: TGTGCCAGCACTACGGACAGGGGGCGCACAGATACGCAGTATTTT
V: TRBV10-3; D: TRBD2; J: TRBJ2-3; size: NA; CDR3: CAIRTSGGGSDTQYF; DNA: TGTGCCATCAGAACTAGCGGGGGGGGATCAGATACGCAGTATTTT
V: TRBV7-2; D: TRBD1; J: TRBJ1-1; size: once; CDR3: CASSRQGGYTEAFF; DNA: TGTGCCAGCAGCAGACAGGGCGGGTACACTGAAGCTTTCTTT
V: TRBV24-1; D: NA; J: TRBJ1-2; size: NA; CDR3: CATSDSRGMGYTF; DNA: TGTGCCACCAGTGATTCACGGGGGATGGGCTACACCTTC
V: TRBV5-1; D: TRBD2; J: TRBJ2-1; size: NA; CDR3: CASSPGLAGGLYNEQFF; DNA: TGCGCCAGCAGCCCGGGACTAGCGGGGGGCCTATACAATGAGCAGTTCTTC
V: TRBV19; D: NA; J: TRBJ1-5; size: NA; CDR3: CASSIAPGVQPQHF; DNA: TGTGCCAGTAGTATAGCCCCGGGAGTCCAGCCCCAGCATTTT
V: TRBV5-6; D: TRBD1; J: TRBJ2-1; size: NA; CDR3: CASSTGQVSSYNEQFF; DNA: TGTGCCAGCAGCACTGGACAGGTCAGCTCCTACAATGAGCAGTTCTTC
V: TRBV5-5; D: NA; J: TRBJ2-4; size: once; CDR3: CASGLAKNIQYF; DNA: TGTGCCAGCGGGCTAGCCAAAAACATTCAGTACTTC
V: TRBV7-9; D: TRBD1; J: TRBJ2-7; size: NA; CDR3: CASSPGQGTDEQYF; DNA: TGTGCCAGCAGCCCGGGACAGGGGACGGACGAGCAGTACTTC
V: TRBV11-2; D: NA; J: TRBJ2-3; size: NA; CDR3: CASSLFTDTQYF; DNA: TGTGCCAGCAGTCTTTTTACAGATACGCAGTATTTT
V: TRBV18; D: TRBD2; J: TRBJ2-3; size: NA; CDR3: CASSGLAGGGDTQYF; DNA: TGTGCCAGCTCCGGACTAGCGGGAGGCGGAGATACGCAGTATTTT
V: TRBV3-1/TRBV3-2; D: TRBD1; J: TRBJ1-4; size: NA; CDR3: CASSPRQGREKLFF; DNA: TGTGCCAGCAGCCCCAGACAGGGCCGGGAAAAACTGTTTTTT
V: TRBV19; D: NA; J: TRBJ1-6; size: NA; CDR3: CASSWTINSPLHF; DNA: TGTGCCAGTAGTTGGACAATTAATTCACCCCTCCACTTT
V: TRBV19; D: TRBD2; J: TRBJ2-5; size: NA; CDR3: CASSGLAGGQETQYF; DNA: TGTGCCAGTAGTGGACTAGCGGGGGGCCAAGAGACCCAGTACTTC
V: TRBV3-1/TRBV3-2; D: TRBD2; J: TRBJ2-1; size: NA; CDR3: CASSQGLAGGSEQFF; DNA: TGTGCCAGCAGCCAAGGACTAGCGGGGGGGAGTGAGCAGTTCTTC
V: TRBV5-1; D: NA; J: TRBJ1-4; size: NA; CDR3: CASSSANEKLFF; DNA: TGCGCCAGCAGCTCCGCTAATGAAAAACTGTTTTTT
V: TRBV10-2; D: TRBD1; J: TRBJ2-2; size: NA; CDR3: CASSEGQGVGELFF; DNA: TGCGCCAGCAGTGAAGGGCAGGGGGTCGGGGAGCTGTTTTTT
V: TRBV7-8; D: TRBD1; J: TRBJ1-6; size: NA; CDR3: CASSLSGTGLSPLHF; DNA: TGTGCCAGCAGCTTAAGTGGGACAGGGTTGTCACCCCTCCACTTT
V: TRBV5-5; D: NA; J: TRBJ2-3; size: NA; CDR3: CASRSAGSDTQYF; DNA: TGTGCCAGCAGGTCGGCGGGGTCAGATACGCAGTATTTT
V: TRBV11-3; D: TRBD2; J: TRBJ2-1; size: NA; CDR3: CASSLRSGRAVLNEQFF; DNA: TGTGCCAGCAGCTTAAGGAGCGGGAGGGCCGTTCTCAATGAGCAGTTCTTC
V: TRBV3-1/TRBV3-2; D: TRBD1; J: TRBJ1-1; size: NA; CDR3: CASSPPNRGNRNTEAFF; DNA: TGTGCCAGCAGCCCGCCGAACAGGGGGAACCGAAACACTGAAGCTTTCTTT
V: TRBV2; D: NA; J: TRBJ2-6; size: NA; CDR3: CASKGEVGGANVLTF; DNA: TGTGCCAGCAAGGGAGAAGTTGGCGGGGCCAACGTCCTGACTTTC
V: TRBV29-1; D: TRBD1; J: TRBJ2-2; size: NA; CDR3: CSVRQGAGELFF; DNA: TGCAGCGTCAGACAGGGCGCCGGGGAGCTGTTTTTT
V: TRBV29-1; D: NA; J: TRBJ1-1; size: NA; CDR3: CSVGAGARTFF; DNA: NA
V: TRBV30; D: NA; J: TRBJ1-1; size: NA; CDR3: CAWRPDRGWAFF; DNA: TGTGCCTGGAGACCTGATCGGGGTTGGGCTTTCTTT
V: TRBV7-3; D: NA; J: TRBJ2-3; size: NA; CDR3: CASSYGTNLRTDTQYF; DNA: TGTGCCAGCAGCTACGGGACAAATTTACGGACAGATACGCAGTATTTT
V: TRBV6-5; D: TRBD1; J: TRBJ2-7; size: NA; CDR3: CASSYRTGDYEQYF; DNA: TGTGCCAGCAGTTACAGGACAGGGGACTACGAGCAGTACTTC
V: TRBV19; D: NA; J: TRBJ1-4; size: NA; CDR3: CASSIVSITNEKLFF; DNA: TGTGCCAGTAGTATAGTTTCCATAACTAATGAAAAACTGTTTTTT
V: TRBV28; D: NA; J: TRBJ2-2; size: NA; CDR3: CASTQTGMNTGELFF; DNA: TGTGCCAGCACCCAGACAGGCATGAACACCGGGGAGCTGTTTTTT
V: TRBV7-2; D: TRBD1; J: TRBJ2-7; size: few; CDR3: CASSFGQGTYEQYF; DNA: TGTGCCAGCAGCTTCGGACAGGGTACCTACGAGCAGTACTTC
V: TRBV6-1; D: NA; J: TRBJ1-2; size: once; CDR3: CASSEARWGRPNYGYTF; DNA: TGTGCCAGCAGTGAAGCGCGGTGGGGGCGACCTAACTATGGCTACACCTTC
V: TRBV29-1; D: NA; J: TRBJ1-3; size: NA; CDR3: CSVVGVEAGNTIYF; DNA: TGCAGCGTTGTAGGGGTTGAGGCTGGAAACACCATATATTTT
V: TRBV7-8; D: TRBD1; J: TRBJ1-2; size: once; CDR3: CASSSGTGGEAGYTF; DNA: TGTGCCAGCAGCTCAGGGACAGGGGGTGAAGCTGGCTACACCTTC
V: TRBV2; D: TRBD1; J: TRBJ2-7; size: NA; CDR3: CASKVDRGSEQYF; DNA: TGTGCCAGCAAGGTAGACAGGGGAAGCGAGCAGTACTTC
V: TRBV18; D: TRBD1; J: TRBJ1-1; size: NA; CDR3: CASSPGRGRDTEAFF; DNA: TGTGCCAGCTCACCCGGAAGGGGGCGAGACACTGAAGCTTTCTTT
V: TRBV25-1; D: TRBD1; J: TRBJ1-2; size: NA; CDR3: CASIDRGEDYGYTF; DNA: TGTGCCAGCATTGACAGGGGTGAAGACTATGGCTACACCTTC
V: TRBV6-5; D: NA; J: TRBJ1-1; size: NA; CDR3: CASSALGAGEAFF; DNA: TGTGCCAGCAGCGCACTGGGGGCAGGTGAAGCTTTCTTT
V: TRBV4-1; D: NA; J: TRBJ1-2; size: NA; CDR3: CASSQVQQGKGYTF; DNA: TGCGCCAGCAGCCAAGTACAACAGGGCAAGGGCTACACCTTC
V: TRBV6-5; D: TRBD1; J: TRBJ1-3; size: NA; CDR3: CASSTDRGPTIYF; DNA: TGTGCCAGCAGTACCGACAGGGGTCCCACCATATATTTT
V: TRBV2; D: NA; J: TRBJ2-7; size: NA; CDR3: CASSELEISYEQYF; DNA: TGTGCCAGCAGTGAACTTGAGATCTCCTACGAGCAGTACTTC
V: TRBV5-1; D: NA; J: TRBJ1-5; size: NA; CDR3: CASSLEPGSNQPQHF; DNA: TGCGCCAGCAGCTTGGAGCCGGGTAGCAATCAGCCCCAGCATTTT
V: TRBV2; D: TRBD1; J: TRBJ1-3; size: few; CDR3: CASIAATGAGNTIYF; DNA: TGTGCCAGCATTGCGGCGACAGGGGCTGGAAACACCATATATTTT
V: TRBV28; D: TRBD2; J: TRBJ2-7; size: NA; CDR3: CASLISGGTYEQYF; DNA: TGTGCCAGCCTAATTAGCGGGGGCACCTACGAGCAGTACTTC
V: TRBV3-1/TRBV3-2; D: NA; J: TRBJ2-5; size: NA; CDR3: CASSQDWGAQYF; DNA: TGTGCCAGCAGCCAAGATTGGGGCGCCCAGTACTTC
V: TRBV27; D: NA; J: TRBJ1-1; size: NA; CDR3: CASSHIPTGNTEAFF; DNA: TGTGCCAGCAGCCATATTCCCACGGGGAACACTGAAGCTTTCTTT
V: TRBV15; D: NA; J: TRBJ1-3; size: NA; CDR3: CATSRGFVRTVSSGNTIYF; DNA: TGTGCCACCAGCAGGGGATTCGTCAGGACAGTAAGCTCTGGAAACACCATATATTTT